The rows below give T cell receptor beta chains drawn from one sample of a study of T cells in localized non-small cell lung cancer. The table came from immunoSEQ multiplex PCR; TCRdb's copy has only in-frame clones and leaves some out. Here the sample spans tens of thousands of clones, about 92% being singletons. The sequencing here drew on peripheral blood, taken before any cancer treatment. Receptors were obtained from a female donor aged 60 or older with stage I lung adenocarcinoma. Both conserved end residues are trimmed from each CDR3. Only part of the rows carry a size: once, few, many, or a class if the clone is expanded.

v_gene	j_gene	abundance	CDR3aa
TRBV5-1	TRBJ2-5	-	ASSPPGGYQETQY
TRBV7-3	TRBJ2-3	-	ASSPGDSEDTQY
TRBV6-5	TRBJ1-1	-	ASSLIKNTEAF
TRBV9	TRBJ2-1	once	ASSPRGDPHYNEQF
TRBV6-4	TRBJ1-5	-	ASSTGEGQPQH
TRBV19	TRBJ1-2	-	ASSMTGAKGYT
TRBV14	TRBJ1-4	-	ASSQMGRVEKLF
TRBV4-1	TRBJ1-3	-	ASSQEWGSTIY
TRBV28	TRBJ2-1	-	ASSSTSGGPSYNEQF
TRBV11-2	TRBJ2-3	-	ASSLDLALATTDTQY
TRBV19	TRBJ1-2	-	ASSIETGVNYGYT
TRBV28	TRBJ2-3	-	ASSVRGRGSDTQY
TRBV28	TRBJ1-1	once	ASTTYGGGRTEAF
TRBV11-2	TRBJ2-5	-	ASSPGGGAGETQY
TRBV6-5	TRBJ1-1	-	ASSLQWMNTEAF
TRBV11-2	TRBJ1-2	few	ASSSWTGLGYT
TRBV5-1	TRBJ1-1	-	ASSPAPQNTEAF
TRBV5-1	TRBJ2-1	-	ASSRGQVDNEQF
TRBV6-1	TRBJ1-2	-	ASSEAVGQGGRGYT
TRBV7-3	TRBJ2-2	-	ASSWNGELF
TRBV5-8	TRBJ1-5	-	ASSLGQNSNQPQH
TRBV5-8	TRBJ1-3	-	ASSLRTGLSGNTIY
TRBV30	TRBJ2-5	few	AWSPGRETQY
TRBV30	TRBJ1-5	-	AWSVADLNQPQH
TRBV2	TRBJ1-1	-	ASTSSERNTEAF
TRBV19	TRBJ2-3	-	ASSLSLRGTQY
TRBV7-6	TRBJ2-2	-	ASSLNRPSMAGELF
TRBV19	TRBJ1-3	-	ASSTGNSGNTIY
TRBV6-4	TRBJ2-2	once	ASRPSSGSNGELF
TRBV25-1	TRBJ2-5	-	ASSELAGGQETQY
TRBV6-5	TRBJ2-7	-	ASSQGGTASYEQY
TRBV7-3	TRBJ1-1	-	ASRAGAGEAF
TRBV28	TRBJ2-3	-	ASSLAGGRNTQY
TRBV7-2	TRBJ2-3	-	ASSARGTVDTQY
TRBV6-6	TRBJ2-3	-	ASRRTGGTDTQY
TRBV28	TRBJ1-3	-	ASSLLGGSGNTIY
TRBV6-5	TRBJ2-7	-	ASSYSTLGGHNEQY
TRBV19	TRBJ1-5	-	ASSIGGQGVYQSNQPQH
TRBV7-3	TRBJ2-1	-	ASSVDRGTYNEQF
TRBV7-2	TRBJ2-1	-	ASSLNSF
TRBV6-4	TRBJ1-1	-	ASRRDVGGKHTEAF
TRBV19	TRBJ2-3	-	ASSSVALGWDTQY
TRBV30	TRBJ1-1	-	AWSVPGARAF
TRBV5-6	TRBJ2-5	-	ASSLYTLLETQY
TRBV6-1	TRBJ2-1	-	ASRGMTASNEQF
TRBV19	TRBJ1-1	-	ASSIGARTTATEAF
TRBV5-4	TRBJ2-5	-	ASGGGETQY
TRBV19	TRBJ1-2	-	ASSMYRLYGYT
TRBV11-2	TRBJ1-1	-	ASNPSGTDSGAF
TRBV5-5	TRBJ1-5	-	ASSGGGFNQPQH
TRBV18	TRBJ1-2	-	ASSPRGEGANGYT
TRBV7-2	TRBJ2-2	-	ASSPRVPGELF
TRBV10-3	TRBJ1-6	-	AIRGQEVSPLH
TRBV6-5	TRBJ1-4	-	ASGPTNEKLF